The TCR beta chain under discussion was sequenced for a study of T cell repertoires in cytomegalovirus infection. As for the study in general: Selection of CMV epitopes for the study included recently identified HLA-C-restricted and well-studied HLA-B-restricted ones. From public TCR beta signatures came an indication of both CMV infection and matching HLA type. The study, taken as a whole, reports: Predominance within the ex vivo response was attributable to HLA-C-restricted CMV-specific TCR beta clonotypes. Cumulative public TCR beta family frequency identified carriers of CMV plus the relevant HLA.

TCRdb ran MiXCR on the reads and lists one entry per CDR3 protein. The table records about 890,000 distinct CDR3 sequences, approximately 30% of them present only once. The V end lost 0 bases, the J end lost 4 bases, and 12 bases lay between the germline ends. CDR1 is DFQATT, CDR2 SNEGSKA, per germline (reference sequence). CDR3 length equals 14 residues. As to this clonotype: Its antigen is still unknown.

The sequencing used cultured CD8+ T cells from PBMCs, collected from culture after CMV antigen stimulation. The sequence derives from a human donor in good health (CMV status not recorded). Some clones in this sample may be carry-over from other donors' samples. The chain links TRBV20-1 to TRBJ1-2; D ambiguous. As DNA, the CDR3 is TGCAGTGCTAGAGACTCCTCGACCGGCTATGGCTACACCTTC. Amino acids: CSARDSSTGYGYTF.